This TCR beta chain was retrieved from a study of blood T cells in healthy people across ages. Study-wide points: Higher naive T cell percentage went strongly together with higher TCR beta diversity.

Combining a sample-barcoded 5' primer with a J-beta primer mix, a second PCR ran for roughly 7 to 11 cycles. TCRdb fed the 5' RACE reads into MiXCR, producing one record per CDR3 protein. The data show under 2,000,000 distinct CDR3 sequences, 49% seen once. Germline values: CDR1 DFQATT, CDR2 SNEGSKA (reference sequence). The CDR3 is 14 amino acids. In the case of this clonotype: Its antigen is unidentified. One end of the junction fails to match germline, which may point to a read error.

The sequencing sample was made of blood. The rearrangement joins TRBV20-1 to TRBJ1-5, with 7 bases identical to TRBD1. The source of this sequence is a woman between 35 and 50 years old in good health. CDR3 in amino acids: CSARGGIGNQPQHF. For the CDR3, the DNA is TGCAGTGCGAGAGGGGGCATAGGCAATCAGCCCCAGCATTTT.